This passage covers 15 T cell receptor beta chains from one sample sequenced in a study of T cell changes during pregnancy in multiple sclerosis. Repertoires were generated with immunoSEQ multiplex PCR, while TCRdb's copy carries only in-frame clones and drops some. The sample yields tens of thousands of clones, roughly 90% seen once. Sequences were derived from CD8+ T cells from peripheral blood mononuclear cells, sampled before pregnancy. Source of these receptors: a female donor with multiple sclerosis, enrolled in a pregnancy study.

The chain employs TRBV4-1 and TRBJ2-1; weak D call: TRBD1 (5 bases). This CDR3 comprises 16 residues. The V end lost 1 base, the J end lost 2 bases, and 12 bases lay between the germline ends. Germline V gives CDR1 MGHRA, CDR2 YSYEKL. In nucleotides, the CDR3 is TGCGCCAGCAGCCAAGGAGAAGGGGTGGCCTACAATGAGCAGTTCTTC. It specifies CASSQGEGVAYNEQFF.

This sequence joins TRBV2 and TRBJ1-5; 7 bases are shared with TRBD1. The ends lost 3 bases at V and 3 bases at J; junction bases unmatched: 8. The length of the CDR3 is 16 residues. CDR1 and CDR2 (germline): SNHLY, FYNNEI. The DNA for the CDR3 is TGTGCCAGCAGTGAGGTAGGGGGCCGTACCAATCAGCCCCAGCATTTT. Amino acid sequence: CASSEVGGRTNQPQHF.

The CDR3 here is CASSFGQGGTEAFF. CDR3 in DNA: TGTGCCAGCAGTTTCGGACAGGGGGGTACTGAAGCTTTCTTT. The chain uses TRBV27 and TRBJ1-1; TRBD1 matches 10 bases. The CDR3 is made up of 14 amino acids. Germline V CDR1 and CDR2: MNHEY, SMNVEV (reference sequence). V shed 3 bases and J 5 bases; nucleotides not matched to a gene: 3.

V gene TRBV6-6 combines with J gene TRBJ1-5; 9 bases line up with TRBD1. V lost 0 bases and J lost 6; bases outside the gene matches: 3. The CDR3 contains 15 residues. Germline V gene data show CDR1 as MNHNY and CDR2 as SVGAGI (reference sequence). For the CDR3, the DNA is TGTGCCAGCAGTTACTCGACAGGGGGAACTCAGCCCCAGCATTTT. Protein: CASSYSTGGTQPQHF.

V is TRBV18 and J is TRBJ2-1, with 14 bases fitting TRBD2. The V segment lost 1 base and the J segment 3 bases; nucleotides outside the gene matches: 2. CDR3 size: 17 residues. Germline values: CDR1 KGHSH, CDR2 LQKENI. CDR3: CASSPRTSGGNYNEQFF. CDR3 bases: TGTGCCAGCTCACCACGGACTAGCGGGGGGAACTACAATGAGCAGTTCTTC.

The chain employs TRBV5-6 and TRBJ1-5; perhaps TRBD1 as D (6 bases). V dropped 0 bases and J dropped 10 bases, with 17 bases sitting between them. CDR1 and CDR2 from the germline V gene are SGHDT and YYEEEE. CDR3 size: 15 residues. CDR3 protein: CASSLAGESLSPQHF. The CDR3 DNA reads as TGTGCCAGCAGCTTGGCAGGGGAAAGCTTATCTCCCCAGCATTTT.

The rearrangement uses TRBV5-1 and TRBJ2-7, with 8 bases identical to TRBD2. Germline-derived CDR1 and CDR2 are SGHRS and YFSETQ. The trim removed 4 bases at V and 7 bases at J, leaving 4 bases unmatched. There are 12 residues in the CDR3. CDR3 sequence (DNA): TGCGCCAGCAGCCTCCGGGAGGGGGAGCAGTACTTC. Translated: CASSLREGEQYF.

V gene TRBV19 combines with J gene TRBJ1-5; 11 bases are shared with TRBD1. V lost 0 bases, J lost 5 bases, and 9 bases stayed unmatched. CDR3 size: 18 residues. CDR1 is LNHDA, CDR2 SQIVND, per germline (reference sequence). CDR3 DNA: TGTGCCAGTAGTATAGAAGAGGGACAGGGGGTGCCTTATCAGCCCCAGCATTTT. Encoded protein: CASSIEEGQGVPYQPQHF.

The chain combines TRBV4-1 with TRBJ2-5; a weak D match, TRBD1 (6 bases). CDR3 length: 15 amino acids. V lost 4 bases to trimming and J lost 2 bases, with 14 bases between them. Per germline, CDR1 MGHRA and CDR2 YSYEKL. CDR3 sequence (DNA): TGCGCCAGCAGCCCGACTGGGGGCGAACAAGAGACCCAGTACTTC. Protein sequence: CASSPTGGEQETQYF.

The chain couples TRBV10-3 to TRBJ2-3; 9 positions match TRBD2. Germline V gene lookup returns CDR1 ENHRY and CDR2 SYGVKD. CDR3 length equals 17 residues. Germline trimming cut 0 bases from V and 4 bases from J; bases unmatched to any gene: 8. CDR3: CAISESASGGSPDTQYF. The CDR3 nucleotides read TGTGCCATCAGTGAGTCGGCCAGCGGGGGGTCTCCAGATACGCAGTATTTT.

The chain uses TRBV5-4 and TRBJ2-5; 9 bases fit TRBD2. V lost 2 bases to trimming and J lost 5 bases; unmatched junction nucleotides: 7. This CDR3 is built from 15 residues. Germline-derived CDR1 and CDR2 are SGHNT and YYREEE (reference sequence). CDR3 nucleotides: TGTGCCAGCAGCTTTGCGAGCGGGGGGAGGGAGACCCAGTACTTC. Its translation: CASSFASGGRETQYF.

The chain links TRBV19 to TRBJ1-5; the D is unclear. Trimming took off 6 bases at V and 0 bases at J, with 12 bases between the two ends. This CDR3 comprises 15 residues. Germline CDR1 and CDR2: LNHDA and SQIVND (reference sequence). CDR3 sequence: CASSEGFYSNQPQHF. Written as DNA, the CDR3 is TGTGCCAGTAGCGAGGGATTTTATAGCAATCAGCCCCAGCATTTT.

The genes are TRBV6-1 and TRBJ1-2; 8 bases are shared with TRBD1. V shed 0 bases, J shed 4 bases, and the junction held 4 bases outside the gene matches. CDR1 MNHNS and CDR2 SASEGT come from the germline V gene. This CDR3 is built from 15 residues. The CDR3 DNA sequence: TGTGCCAGCAGTGAAGCCAGGGGGCTGATCTATGGCTACACCTTC. This gives the protein CASSEARGLIYGYTF.

This clone was counted once. V usage is TRBV6-5 and J usage is TRBJ2-5; D call uncertain. Germline values: CDR1 MNHEY, CDR2 SVGAGI. The V end was cut by 2 bases, the J end by 5 bases, with 6 bases between. The CDR3 totals 12 residues. The CDR3 sequence is CASSYSMETQYF. The CDR3 DNA is TGTGCCAGCAGTTACAGCATGGAGACCCAGTACTTC.

This chain links TRBV4-2 with TRBJ1-1, with D hard to call. V was pared by 0 bases and J by 8 bases, with 4 bases between. The CDR3 is made up of 11 amino acids. Looked up from germline, CDR1 is LGHNA and CDR2 is YNFKEQ. This CDR3 reads CASSQDLEAFF. CDR3 in DNA: TGTGCCAGCAGCCAAGATCTCGAAGCTTTCTTT.